The 12 T cell receptor beta chains below come from one sample, sequenced in a study of T cell responses to AZD1222 COVID-19 vaccine. Using immunoSEQ multiplex PCR, the repertoire was profiled, and TCRdb retains in-frame clones only, with some absent. The sample has about 200,000 clones, around 88% seen once; the top ten hold around 7.9%. This material consisted of peripheral blood, taken on day 0 of AZD1222 vaccination. Receptors were obtained from an adult in good health.

The chain links TRBV30 to TRBJ1-2, with 10 positions matching TRBD1. Germline CDR1 and CDR2: GTSNPN and SVGIG (reference sequence). Trimming cost V 3 bases and J 8 bases; bases outside gene matches: 6. CDR3 length equals 13 residues. CDR3 in amino acids: CAWRPDRGRGYTF. The CDR3 DNA reads TGTGCCTGGAGGCCGGACAGGGGGAGAGGCTACACCTTC.

The V gene is TRBV28, the J gene TRBJ2-3; weak D call: TRBD2 (5 bases). This CDR3 comprises 13 residues. V was pared by 6 bases and J by 1 base, with 8 bases between. CDR1 MDHEN and CDR2 SYDVKM come from the germline V gene. CDR3 bases: TGTGCCAGCAGCCTCGGGGGCACAGATACGCAGTATTTT. This sequence encodes CASSLGGTDTQYF.

The genes are TRBV4-3 and TRBJ1-2; maybe TRBD1 (6 bases). Germline CDR1 reads LGHNA; CDR2 reads YSLEER. The CDR3 covers 14 residues. V lost 4 bases, J lost 1 base, and 10 bases lay in between. The CDR3 sequence: CASSPGHYNYGYTF. The CDR3 coding sequence is TGCGCCAGCAGCCCGGGACATTATAACTATGGCTACACCTTC.

This chain joins TRBV7-2 and TRBJ2-7; TRBD1 aligns across 9 bases. The junction had 12 bases not matched to a gene; V was cut back by 5 bases and J by 7 bases. Germline V gives CDR1 SGHTA, CDR2 FQGNSA. This CDR3 is built from 15 residues. The CDR3: CASSPTGQGRWEQYF. DNA for the CDR3: TGTGCCAGCAGCCCGACGGGACAGGGTCGATGGGAGCAGTACTTC.

The genes are TRBV19 and TRBJ2-7; 8 bases agree with TRBD1. V dropped 1 base and J dropped 5; count of bases not matched to a gene: 4. CDR3 length equals 14 residues. The germline V gene encodes CDR1 LNHDA and CDR2 SQIVND (reference sequence). CDR3: CASSIGTGLDEQYF. The CDR3, as DNA: TGTGCCAGTAGTATAGGGACAGGGTTGGACGAGCAGTACTTC.

The chain has TRBV18 and TRBJ1-1; tentatively, D is TRBD1 (5 bases). The CDR3 runs 17 residues. The germline gives CDR1 KGHSH, CDR2 LQKENI. Trimming took 3 bases from V and 5 from J, leaving 22 bases between them. The chain's CDR3 is CASSPGGGSGGTTEAFF. In DNA, the CDR3 is TGTGCCAGCTCACCGGGAGGAGGGAGCGGGGGGACGACTGAAGCTTTCTTT.

The chain carries TRBV12-3 or TRBV12-4 and TRBJ1-2; 7 bases are a match to TRBD1. V dropped 5 bases and J dropped 3; count of bases not matched to a gene: 0. This CDR3 is built from 12 residues. The CDR3 DNA reads TGTGCCAGCAGTGACAGGGACTATGGCTACACCTTC. It is translated as CASSDRDYGYTF.

This clone is a singleton in its sample. The CDR3 reads CASSPNWDRGYEQYF. DNA for the CDR3: TGTGCCAGCAGTCCCAACTGGGACAGGGGTTACGAGCAGTACTTC. The gene calls are TRBV27 and TRBJ2-7; 10 bases are shared with TRBD1. The CDR3 consists of 15 residues. V lost 5 bases to trimming and J lost 4 bases; unmatched junction nucleotides: 8. In germline, CDR1 is MNHEY, CDR2 SMNVEV (reference sequence).

The rearrangement uses TRBV5-6 and TRBJ2-7; D is tentatively TRBD1 or TRBD2 (7 bases each). The germline V and J ends were trimmed by 5 bases and 3 bases, with 18 bases remaining between them. Germline V gene data show CDR1 as SGHDT and CDR2 as YYEEEE. The CDR3 is 15 residues long. CDR3 amino acids: CASRSPRGGGYEQYF. As DNA, the CDR3 is TGTGCCAGCAGATCCCCCAGGGGGGGCGGCTACGAGCAGTACTTC.

V gene TRBV3-1 (or the pseudogene TRBV3-2) combines with J gene TRBJ1-2, with D tentatively TRBD1 (5 bases). Germline V CDR1 and CDR2: LGHDT, YNNKEL (reference sequence). Deletions cut 1 base from V and 7 bases from J, with 16 bases between. This CDR3 is built from 15 residues. The CDR3 is CASSQALIGTTGYTF. The DNA of the CDR3 is TGTGCCAGCAGCCAAGCTTTGATCGGGACTACTGGCTACACCTTC.

The chain employs TRBV30 and TRBJ1-3; a weak D match, TRBD1 (6 bases). V dropped 0 bases and J dropped 4 bases, with 10 bases sitting between them. This CDR3 spans 14 amino acids. CDR1 and CDR2 from the germline V gene are GTSNPN and SVGIG (reference sequence). CDR3 in amino acids: CAWSVGGEGNTIYF. Here the CDR3 DNA reads TGTGCCTGGAGTGTGGGGGGCGAGGGAAACACCATATATTTT.

V usage is TRBV5-6 and J usage is TRBJ2-3; weak D call: TRBD1 (6 bases). This CDR3 comprises 14 residues. Germline CDR1 SGHDT, CDR2 YYEEEE. Deletions cut 4 bases from V and 2 bases from J, with 11 bases between. CDR3 DNA sequence: TGTGCCAGCAGCCCTGGACAGCCCACAGATACGCAGTATTTT. Its translation is CASSPGQPTDTQYF.